This T cell receptor beta chain was obtained from a study of blood T cell repertoires in COVID-19. Overall study: Some COVID-19 samples were acute and others convalescent; all came from the United States, Italy and Spain. The analysed material was cDNA or gDNA that came from T cells, B-cell-depleted T cells, or PBMCs.

In the source study's methods: The assay estimated nucleated cells by amplifying reference gene primers. Sequencing was performed with immunoSEQ multiplex PCR; in TCRdb, only in-frame clones are kept and a portion is missing. That table furnishes V, J and clone size, whereas the DNA furnished D and trimming. Altogether fewer than 200,000 clones are present, approximately 80% being singletons, with the ten largest covering around 15%. V lost 1 base and J lost 5, with 9 bases in between. Germline-derived CDR1 and CDR2 are LGHDT and YNNKEL (reference sequence). The CDR3 contains 15 residues. Enrolled through a virtual design, the participants were between about 18 and 100 years of age and came from about two dozen US areas.

The rearrangement uses TRBV3-1 (or the pseudogene TRBV3-2) and TRBJ1-6; D unresolved. The clonotype originates from a middle-aged man who had recovered from COVID-19. The sequenced sample was PBMCs or T cells enriched from blood (not recorded which). The CDR3 loop reads CASSQVAGNNSPLHF. CDR3 coding DNA: TGTGCCAGCAGCCAAGTTGCAGGTAATAATTCACCCCTCCACTTT.